This is a list of T cell receptor beta chains from one sample in a study of blood T cells in healthy people across ages. TCRdb reanalysed the 5' RACE reads using MiXCR and keeps one entry per CDR3 protein. The table includes roughly 680,000 distinct CDR3 sequences, around 52% detected once. The sequenced material came from blood. Receptors were obtained from an elderly woman in good health. Each CDR3 is given with its conserved first and last residue. Each record gives: CDR3 protein, CDR3 length, V gene.

CASSFMGDSPLHF	13	TRBV7-9
CATSDARTGANQPQHF	16	TRBV24-1
CSVAPQGETEAFF	13	TRBV29-1
CASSQGVQATIYGYTF	16	TRBV4-1
CAWFPQGGRGDEQFF	15	TRBV30
CASSQATATEAFF	13	TRBV4-2
CASSYSFAEIGTDTQYF	17	TRBV6-5
CASRADSVNTEAFF	14	TRBV2
CASSFISTVEAFF	13	TRBV28
CSIPQGPTDTQYF	13	TRBV29-1
CASSFEAVLGTQYF	14	TRBV7-2
CASSPRTGNTDTQYF	15	TRBV9
CSVEDNGETQYF	12	TRBV29-1
CASSQGSSGSDEQFF	15	TRBV4-2
CASSGRDRVTGANVLTF	17	TRBV28
CASSETYPGNEQFF	14	TRBV6-4
CAISDKGTQPQHF	13	TRBV10-3
CASSSATGAQYGYTF	15	TRBV12-3/TRBV12-4
CSAIDRRLRQGVYNEQFF	18	TRBV20-1
CASSLIPQEAKAYEQYF	17	TRBV7-8
CASRQGVYNEQFF	13	TRBV2
CVSSPGTGSTDTQYF	15	TRBV12-3/TRBV12-4
CASSLAGPSSGANVLTF	17	TRBV7-8
CASSLATSGGTGELFF	16	TRBV7-2
CSASGSPYQPQHF	13	TRBV20-1
CAISPTSGSFNEQYF	15	TRBV10-3
CSRRRVSYEQYF	12	TRBV20-1
CASSLLGRVGSPLHF	15	TRBV7-2
CSVREGSIQPQHF	13	TRBV29-1
CSARDPAGSSYNEQYF	16	TRBV20-1
CSASGTTHNEQFF	13	TRBV20-1
CASSNVGRTVLFF	13	TRBV7-2
CASSYSRQGTEAFF	14	TRBV6-5
CSLGEGGEQFF	11	TRBV29-1
CSARGGTNEKLFF	13	TRBV20-1
CSVTGSSYEQYF	12	TRBV29-1
CASSQAGQVNEKLFF	15	TRBV14
CAHPGGPIAKNIQYF	15	TRBV9
CASSSQVSSTEAFF	14	TRBV7-9